Listed below are T cell receptor beta chains from one sample, sequenced in a study of shared clonotypes between healthy human individuals. Only in-frame clones appear in the TCRdb table, and some are missing; sequencing was by immunoSEQ multiplex PCR. The table lists over 2 million clones, over 85% of them singletons, with approximately 0.13% in the top ten. Sequenced input: naive CD4+ T cells sorted from blood. The receptors come from a man aged 18 to 29 in good health. Both conserved end residues are part of each CDR3. D genes are given only for firm matches. Size is omitted from some rows. Given values are once, few, many or a class for expanded clones.

size: -; J: TRBJ2-7; D: TRBD2; V: TRBV11-2; CDR3: CASSTTSGRSYEQYF; DNA: TGTGCCAGCAGCACGACTAGCGGGAGGTCCTACGAGCAGTACTTC
size: -; J: TRBJ1-4; D: -; V: TRBV7-9; CDR3: CASSPPIGQPNEKLFF; DNA: TGTGCCAGCAGCCCGCCTATAGGTCAGCCTAATGAAAAACTGTTTTTT
size: -; J: TRBJ1-2; D: TRBD1; V: TRBV6-5; CDR3: CASRRATGANYGYTF; DNA: TGTGCCAGCAGGAGAGCGACAGGGGCCAACTATGGCTACACCTTC
size: -; J: TRBJ2-7; D: -; V: TRBV11-2; CDR3: CASNDLTYYEQYF; DNA: TGTGCCAGCAACGACCTAACCTACTACGAGCAGTACTTC
size: -; J: TRBJ2-1; D: TRBD1; V: TRBV2; CDR3: CASRGDRGGHNEQFF; DNA: TGTGCCAGCAGGGGGGACAGGGGTGGGCACAATGAGCAGTTCTTC
size: -; J: TRBJ2-4; D: TRBD1; V: TRBV19; CDR3: CASSTGTGTVDIQYF; DNA: TGTGCCAGTAGTACCGGGACAGGGACGGTTGACATTCAGTACTTC
size: -; J: TRBJ2-3; D: -; V: TRBV9; CDR3: CASSVGGASTDTQYF; DNA: TGTGCCAGCAGCGTAGGCGGGGCTAGCACAGATACGCAGTATTTT
size: -; J: TRBJ1-2; D: -; V: TRBV6-6; CDR3: CASSPPEGSGYTF; DNA: TGTGCCAGCAGTCCCCCCGAAGGGTCCGGCTACACCTTC
size: -; J: TRBJ2-6; D: TRBD1; V: TRBV5-1; CDR3: CASSNRQGAGANVLTF; DNA: TGCGCCAGCAGCAACAGACAGGGAGCGGGGGCCAACGTCCTGACTTTC
size: -; J: TRBJ2-7; D: -; V: TRBV5-6; CDR3: CASSLATMSLRGQYF; DNA: TGTGCCAGCAGCTTGGCCACGATGAGCCTACGTGGGCAGTACTTC
size: -; J: TRBJ2-5; D: -; V: TRBV4-1; CDR3: CASSQLLLETQYF; DNA: TGCGCCAGCAGCCAATTACTTTTGGAGACCCAGTACTTC
size: -; J: TRBJ1-1; D: -; V: TRBV30; CDR3: CAWRRTENTEAFF; DNA: TGTGCCTGGAGGAGAACAGAGAACACTGAAGCTTTCTTT
size: few; J: TRBJ2-1; D: TRBD2; V: TRBV9; CDR3: CASSAGSGSNEQFF; DNA: TGTGCCAGCAGCGCGGGTAGCGGGTCCAATGAGCAGTTCTTC
size: -; J: TRBJ2-7; D: TRBD2; V: TRBV2; CDR3: CASRPGILFWEGRYEQYF; DNA: TGTGCCAGCAGACCCGGGATCCTTTTCTGGGAGGGCCGCTACGAGCAGTACTTC
size: -; J: TRBJ2-5; D: -; V: TRBV5-4; CDR3: CASSSPTQETQYF; DNA: TGTGCCAGCAGCTCGCCGACTCAAGAGACCCAGTACTTC
size: -; J: TRBJ2-2; D: -; V: TRBV5-8; CDR3: CASSLLAIRTGELFF; DNA: TGTGCCAGCAGCTTGTTAGCCATCAGGACCGGGGAGCTGTTTTTT
size: once; J: TRBJ2-7; D: TRBD2; V: TRBV6-5; CDR3: CASSLLAGENLEQYF; DNA: TGTGCCAGCAGTCTGCTAGCGGGAGAGAATTTGGAGCAGTACTTC
size: -; J: TRBJ2-3; D: TRBD2; V: TRBV10-1; CDR3: CASSESTNLAGVADTQYF; DNA: TGCGCCAGCAGTGAGTCGACTAATCTAGCGGGAGTGGCAGATACGCAGTATTTT
size: -; J: TRBJ1-1; D: -; V: TRBV7-2; CDR3: CASSYLMNTEAFF; DNA: TGTGCCAGCAGCTACCTTATGAACACTGAAGCTTTCTTT
size: -; J: TRBJ2-1; D: -; V: TRBV6-5; CDR3: CASSSFGTLSIAEQFF; DNA: TGTGCCAGCAGTTCCTTCGGGACGCTCTCTATTGCTGAGCAGTTCTTC
size: -; J: TRBJ2-7; D: -; V: TRBV6-5; CDR3: CASRRGSYEQYF; DNA: TGTGCCAGTCGCCGGGGCTCCTACGAGCAGTACTTC
size: once; J: TRBJ1-5; D: -; V: TRBV18; CDR3: CASSPGRVDQPQHF; DNA: TGTGCCAGCTCACCAGGCAGGGTTGATCAGCCCCAGCATTTT
size: once; J: TRBJ2-5; D: TRBD1; V: TRBV4-1; CDR3: CASSWGQAEGETQYF; DNA: TGCGCCAGCAGCTGGGGACAGGCGGAGGGAGAGACCCAGTACTTC
size: -; J: TRBJ2-3; D: -; V: TRBV18; CDR3: CASSPRASSDTQYF; DNA: TGTGCCAGCTCACCACGGGCCTCCTCTGATACGCAGTATTTT
size: -; J: TRBJ1-3; D: TRBD1; V: TRBV5-1; CDR3: CASSLKGDRGLSGNTIYF; DNA: TGCGCCAGCAGCTTGAAGGGGGACAGGGGCTTGTCCGGAAACACCATATATTTT
size: -; J: TRBJ2-7; D: TRBD1; V: TRBV18; CDR3: CASSRDRVSEQYF; DNA: TGTGCCAGCTCACGGGACAGAGTGAGCGAGCAGTACTTC
size: -; J: TRBJ2-3; D: -; V: TRBV19; CDR3: CASSARTDTQYF; DNA: TGTGCCAGTAGTGCCCGCACAGATACGCAGTATTTT
size: -; J: TRBJ1-4; D: -; V: TRBV7-9; CDR3: CASSQGVSAEKLFF; DNA: TGTGCCAGCAGCCAAGGGGTCTCCGCCGAAAAACTGTTTTTT
size: -; J: TRBJ2-1; D: TRBD2; V: TRBV27; CDR3: CASSPTTGTSRVNEQFF; DNA: TGTGCCAGCAGTCCAACAACCGGGACTAGTCGAGTCAACGAGCAGTTCTTC
size: -; J: TRBJ1-2; D: TRBD1; V: TRBV9; CDR3: CASSPQDRDLYGYTF; DNA: TGTGCCAGCAGCCCCCAGGACAGGGACCTCTATGGCTACACCTTC
size: -; J: TRBJ1-6; D: -; V: TRBV5-5; CDR3: CASSFVRVPYSYNSPLHF; DNA: TGTGCCAGCAGCTTCGTCAGGGTTCCTTACTCCTATAATTCACCCCTCCACTTT
size: -; J: TRBJ2-3; D: -; V: TRBV21-1; CDR3: CASSALGPGGRADTQYF; DNA: TGTGCCAGCAGCGCACTAGGACCGGGGGGGCGCGCAGATACGCAGTATTTT
size: -; J: TRBJ2-3; D: -; V: TRBV5-4; CDR3: CASSWGSRQGTDTQYF; DNA: TGTGCCAGCAGCTGGGGGAGCAGGCAGGGCACAGATACGCAGTATTTT
size: -; J: TRBJ2-3; D: TRBD1; V: TRBV6-6; CDR3: CASNTGTAFTDTQYF; DNA: TGTGCCAGCAATACCGGGACAGCCTTTACAGATACGCAGTATTTT
size: -; J: TRBJ1-1; D: TRBD1; V: TRBV28; CDR3: CASTGGQNTEAFF; DNA: TGTGCCAGCACAGGGGGACAAAACACTGAAGCTTTCTTT
size: -; J: TRBJ1-5; D: -; V: TRBV6-5; CDR3: CASSSGRYDQPQHF; DNA: TGTGCCAGCAGTTCCGGACGGTACGATCAGCCCCAGCATTTT
size: -; J: TRBJ2-3; D: TRBD2; V: TRBV5-1; CDR3: CASSPGLAGADTQYF; DNA: TGCGCCAGCAGCCCCGGACTAGCGGGAGCAGATACGCAGTATTTT
size: -; J: TRBJ1-1; D: -; V: TRBV5-1; CDR3: CASSLVSTMNTEAFF; DNA: TGCGCCAGCAGCTTGGTATCCACTATGAACACTGAAGCTTTCTTT
size: -; J: TRBJ2-1; D: TRBD2; V: TRBV7-9; CDR3: CASSWGGSYNEQFF; DNA: TGTGCCAGCAGCTGGGGAGGGTCCTACAATGAGCAGTTCTTC
size: once; J: TRBJ2-1; D: TRBD1; V: TRBV15; CDR3: CATSGTSGTAYNEQFF; DNA: TGTGCCACCAGCGGTACTTCCGGGACAGCCTACAATGAGCAGTTCTTC
size: -; J: TRBJ1-2; D: -; V: TRBV10-3; CDR3: CAISGQDKVGGYTF; DNA: TGTGCCATCAGTGGGCAGGACAAGGTCGGAGGCTACACCTTC